The rows below give T cell receptor beta chains drawn from one sample of a study of T cells after yellow fever vaccination. Via MiXCR, TCRdb re-called the 5' RACE reads, giving one row per CDR3 protein. The sample records approximately 120,000 distinct CDR3 sequences, approximately 14% being singletons. The specimen was CD8+ T cells sorted from PBMCs, collected 5 days after the yellow fever booster vaccination. The receptor source for this set is a man aged 18 to 35 who received the YFV17D yellow fever vaccine. CDR3s include the opening cysteine and the closing phenylalanine or tryptophan. A D gene is named only where the DNA matches it firmly. The size entry is marked missing in some rows and otherwise reads once, few, many or a size class.

size: few; V: TRBV7-9; J: TRBJ2-7; D: TRBD1; DNA: TGTGCCAGCAGCCCCCACGGGACAGGGTATCACGAGCAGTACTTC; CDR3: CASSPHGTGYHEQYF
size: .; V: TRBV4-3; J: TRBJ2-5; D: .; DNA: TGCGCCAGCAGCCAAGAGGGCTTCCAAGAGACCCAGTACTTC; CDR3: CASSQEGFQETQYF
size: few; V: TRBV20-1; J: TRBJ2-1; D: .; DNA: TGCAGTGCCCTCCCCCCGACCGCCTACAATGAGCAGTTCTTC; CDR3: CSALPPTAYNEQFF
size: .; V: TRBV29-1; J: TRBJ2-5; D: .; DNA: TGCAGCGTTGGACAGGTTAGGGAGACCCAGTACTTC; CDR3: CSVGQVRETQYF
size: few; V: TRBV11-2; J: TRBJ2-7; D: .; DNA: TGTGCCAGCAGCTTAGCCAGGAACTACGAGCAGTACTTC; CDR3: CASSLARNYEQYF
size: few; V: TRBV5-1; J: TRBJ2-1; D: .; DNA: TGCGCCAGCAGCCTAGCGAACAGGGGAAACTACAATGAGCAGTTCTTC; CDR3: CASSLANRGNYNEQFF
size: .; V: TRBV27; J: TRBJ1-1; D: .; DNA: TGTGCCAGCAGTTTTTCCATGAACACTGAAGCTTTCTTT; CDR3: CASSFSMNTEAFF
size: few; V: TRBV7-6; J: TRBJ2-1; D: .; DNA: TGTGCCAGCAGCGGCCTCTCCTACAATGAGCAGTTCTTC; CDR3: CASSGLSYNEQFF
size: .; V: TRBV3-1; J: TRBJ2-5; D: .; DNA: TGTGCCAGCAGCCAAGCGGGACGGAACCAAGAGACCCAGTACTTC; CDR3: CASSQAGRNQETQYF
size: few; V: TRBV19; J: TRBJ1-2; D: TRBD1; DNA: TGTGCCAGTAGTCCGTCAGGGGGATCCCGAGCGAATGGCTACACCTTC; CDR3: CASSPSGGSRANGYTF
size: .; V: TRBV27; J: TRBJ2-1; D: .; DNA: TGTGCCAGCAGTTTGCCCTCGACCCAGGAGCAGTTCTTC; CDR3: CASSLPSTQEQFF
size: many; V: TRBV5-1; J: TRBJ2-1; D: TRBD2; DNA: TGCGCCAGCAGCTTGCGCGGGGGGGGCCCGTATGAGCAGTTCTTC; CDR3: CASSLRGGGPYEQFF
size: few; V: TRBV7-9; J: TRBJ1-1; D: .; DNA: TGTGCCAGCAGACCGGGGGGGTCTGAAGCTTTCTTT; CDR3: CASRPGGSEAFF
size: few; V: TRBV6-6; J: TRBJ1-2; D: TRBD1; DNA: TGTGCCAGCAGTTACTCGAAGGCAGGGGGCAAGGGCTACACCTTC; CDR3: CASSYSKAGGKGYTF
size: few; V: TRBV14; J: TRBJ2-3; D: .; DNA: TGTGCCAGCAGCCTGCGTACCCACACAGATACGCAGTATTTT; CDR3: CASSLRTHTDTQYF
size: few; V: TRBV4-1; J: TRBJ2-7; D: .; DNA: TGCGCCAGCAGCCAAGGGGTCCTTGGGGTGGGCGAGCAGTACTTC; CDR3: CASSQGVLGVGEQYF
size: .; V: TRBV7-3; J: TRBJ2-3; D: TRBD2; DNA: TGTGCCAGCAGACCTAGCGGGGCGGGCGCAGATACGCAGTATTTT; CDR3: CASRPSGAGADTQYF
size: .; V: TRBV4-1; J: TRBJ2-7; D: .; DNA: TGCGCCAGCAGCCAAGAGGGCCTTGGCTCCTACGAGCAGTACTTC; CDR3: CASSQEGLGSYEQYF
size: .; V: TRBV29-1; J: TRBJ2-5; D: .; DNA: TGCAGCGCCGTCGTCCAAGAGACCCAGTACTTC; CDR3: CSAVVQETQYF
size: .; V: TRBV29-1; J: TRBJ2-7; D: .; DNA: TGCAGCGTTGGTTCGGGCAAGGCCTACGAGCAGTACTTC; CDR3: CSVGSGKAYEQYF
size: .; V: TRBV19; J: TRBJ1-5; D: .; DNA: TGTGCCAGTAGTAACATACCCAATCAGCCCCAGCATTTT; CDR3: CASSNIPNQPQHF
size: few; V: TRBV7-9; J: TRBJ1-1; D: .; DNA: TGTGCCAGCAGCTCGTGGACGGAGAACACTGAAGCTTTCTTT; CDR3: CASSSWTENTEAFF
size: .; V: TRBV4-2; J: TRBJ2-1; D: .; DNA: TGTGCCAGCAGCCAAGAGTTCCAGCCCAATGAGCAGTTCTTC; CDR3: CASSQEFQPNEQFF
size: .; V: TRBV29-1; J: TRBJ2-2; D: TRBD1; DNA: TGCAGCGTGGACAGGGGAGGCGACACCGGGGAGCTGTTTTTT; CDR3: CSVDRGGDTGELFF
size: few; V: TRBV5-6; J: TRBJ1-5; D: TRBD1; DNA: TGTGCCAGCAGCTATAAACCCGGGACAGTTAGCAATCAGCCCCAGCATTTT; CDR3: CASSYKPGTVSNQPQHF
size: .; V: TRBV12-3/TRBV12-4; J: TRBJ2-5; D: TRBD2; DNA: TGTGCCAGCAGTTTAGGAACTAGCGGGGTACAAGAGACCCAGTACTTC; CDR3: CASSLGTSGVQETQYF
size: .; V: TRBV10-3; J: TRBJ2-3; D: .; DNA: TGTGCCATCAGTGGGGGGGGCGGGGAGCGGACAGATACGCAGTATTTT; CDR3: CAISGGGGERTDTQYF
size: .; V: TRBV6-2/TRBV6-3; J: TRBJ1-1; D: .; DNA: TGTGCCAGCAGTTACTTCACAGTGGCCACTGAAGCTTTCTTT; CDR3: CASSYFTVATEAFF
size: few; V: TRBV4-1; J: TRBJ1-6; D: TRBD1; DNA: TGCGCCAGCAGCCAAGAGGGACAGGGGAATTCACCCCTCCACTTT; CDR3: CASSQEGQGNSPLHF
size: few; V: TRBV29-1; J: TRBJ1-2; D: TRBD1; DNA: TGCAGCACAACCACAGGGGGGGATGGCTACACCTTC; CDR3: CSTTTGGDGYTF
size: few; V: TRBV27; J: TRBJ1-2; D: .; DNA: TGTGCCAGCAGTTTAGCGGGGAACCCCTATGGCTACACCTTC; CDR3: CASSLAGNPYGYTF
size: few; V: TRBV9; J: TRBJ1-1; D: TRBD1; DNA: TGTGCCAGCAGCACCGGGACAGCGGCGAATGAAGCTTTCTTT; CDR3: CASSTGTAANEAFF
size: few; V: TRBV7-9; J: TRBJ2-3; D: TRBD2; DNA: TGTGCCAGCTCTTGGCGGGGGGGCCTTGCCCTCACAGATACGCAGTATTTT; CDR3: CASSWRGGLALTDTQYF
size: many; V: TRBV6-5; J: TRBJ2-3; D: TRBD1; DNA: TGTGCCAGCAGTTACTCGACCAGGGACAGCCCTAGCACAGATACGCAGTATTTT; CDR3: CASSYSTRDSPSTDTQYF
size: few; V: TRBV7-9; J: TRBJ2-5; D: .; DNA: TGTGCCAGCAGCTTTTCCCCTCGGATAGAAGAGACCCAGTACTTC; CDR3: CASSFSPRIEETQYF
size: few; V: TRBV7-2; J: TRBJ1-2; D: .; DNA: TGTGCCAGCAGCTCATCAGGGATCCCTAACTATGGCTACACCTTC; CDR3: CASSSSGIPNYGYTF
size: few; V: TRBV7-9; J: TRBJ1-2; D: .; DNA: TGTGCCAGCACGCGGCCTCCTTCACCTAACTATGGCTACACCTTC; CDR3: CASTRPPSPNYGYTF
size: few; V: TRBV7-8; J: TRBJ1-1; D: .; DNA: TGTGCCAGCATCCTTTTCAGGGGACGGAACACTGAAGCTTTCTTT; CDR3: CASILFRGRNTEAFF
size: .; V: TRBV4-2; J: TRBJ1-1; D: .; DNA: TGTGCCAGCAGCCAAGAGGGGGCGAACACTGAAGCTTTCTTT; CDR3: CASSQEGANTEAFF
size: .; V: TRBV20-1; J: TRBJ2-5; D: TRBD2; DNA: TGCAGTGCTGGACCGTTAGCGGGGGCGGGAGAGACCCAGTACTTC; CDR3: CSAGPLAGAGETQYF
size: few; V: TRBV24-1; J: TRBJ2-3; D: .; DNA: TGTGCCACCAGTGATCCGGACAGCCCTACAGATACGCAGTATTTT; CDR3: CATSDPDSPTDTQYF
size: few; V: TRBV27; J: TRBJ2-5; D: .; DNA: TGTGCCAGCAGTTCCGCGACAGCCCACCAAGAGACCCAGTACTTC; CDR3: CASSSATAHQETQYF
size: .; V: TRBV4-2; J: TRBJ1-5; D: .; DNA: TGTGCCAGCAGTCCGGGGCATAGCAATCAGCCCCAGCATTTT; CDR3: CASSPGHSNQPQHF
size: few; V: TRBV4-3; J: TRBJ1-2; D: TRBD1; DNA: TGCGCCAGCAGCCAGCCGGGACAGGGGCTTGGCTACACCTTC; CDR3: CASSQPGQGLGYTF
size: few; V: TRBV7-8; J: TRBJ2-2; D: TRBD1; DNA: TGTGCCAGCAGCTTAGGACAGGGGGCGACCGGGGAGCTGTTTTTT; CDR3: CASSLGQGATGELFF
size: many; V: TRBV28; J: TRBJ1-1; D: .; DNA: TGTGCCAGCAGCCCGAGTTTCCGTGAAGCTTTCTTT; CDR3: CASSPSFREAFF
size: .; V: TRBV25-1; J: TRBJ1-2; D: TRBD1; DNA: TGTGCCAGCAGTCCGACAGGGATCTATGGCTACACCTTC; CDR3: CASSPTGIYGYTF
size: few; V: TRBV5-6; J: TRBJ2-5; D: .; DNA: TGTGCCAGCAGCTTGGGCCAGGAAGAGACCCAGTACTTC; CDR3: CASSLGQEETQYF
size: .; V: TRBV4-1; J: TRBJ2-5; D: .; DNA: TGCGCCAGCAGCCGGAGGCGACAAGAGACCCAGTACTTC; CDR3: CASSRRRQETQYF
size: .; V: TRBV7-8; J: TRBJ1-4; D: TRBD1; DNA: TGTGCCAGCAGCTTCCAGGGGGACGGTGCTAATGAAAAACTGTTTTTT; CDR3: CASSFQGDGANEKLFF
size: .; V: TRBV7-6; J: TRBJ2-6; D: TRBD2; DNA: TGTGCCAGCAGCCAGACGATGCGCGGGGGGTCTGGGGCCAACGTCCTGACTTTC; CDR3: CASSQTMRGGSGANVLTF
size: .; V: TRBV9; J: TRBJ2-7; D: .; DNA: TGTGCCAGCAGCGGAGGAGGGAGGGAGCAGTACTTC; CDR3: CASSGGGREQYF
size: .; V: TRBV19; J: TRBJ1-2; D: .; DNA: TGTGCCAGTAGTATCCGGGGAAAAAATGGCTACACCTTC; CDR3: CASSIRGKNGYTF
size: few; V: TRBV13; J: TRBJ1-1; D: .; DNA: TGTGCCAGCAGCTTCAGGGGACCCTACTATGAAGCTTTCTTT; CDR3: CASSFRGPYYEAFF
size: .; V: TRBV7-4; J: TRBJ2-5; D: .; DNA: TGTGCCAGCAGGAACCGGGACTTCGAGACCCAGTACTTC; CDR3: CASRNRDFETQYF
size: .; V: TRBV27; J: TRBJ2-7; D: TRBD2; DNA: TGTGCCAGCAGCCCGACTAGCACCTACGAGCAGTACTTC; CDR3: CASSPTSTYEQYF
size: .; V: TRBV9; J: TRBJ1-5; D: .; DNA: TGTGCCAGCAGCGCCGAGGGGGGCTACAGCCAGCCCCAGCATTTT; CDR3: CASSAEGGYSQPQHF
size: few; V: TRBV9; J: TRBJ2-1; D: TRBD2; DNA: TGTGCCAGCAGACTCGGGACTAGCGGCAACAATGAGCAGTTCTTC; CDR3: CASRLGTSGNNEQFF
size: .; V: TRBV5-6; J: TRBJ1-1; D: .; DNA: TGTGCCAGCAGCTTGTGGACAGTAGTCACTGAAGCTTTCTTT; CDR3: CASSLWTVVTEAFF
size: .; V: TRBV20-1; J: TRBJ2-2; D: TRBD1; DNA: TGCAGTGCTAGAGATCTGGACAGGGAAAACACCGGGGAGCTGTTTTTT; CDR3: CSARDLDRENTGELFF